The 32 T cell receptor beta chains presented below share a single source sample, sequenced in a study of vaccination effects on CD4 cells after COVID-19. Method: immunoSEQ multiplex PCR; TCRdb's copy keeps in-frame clones and lacks some. The table shows 50,000 to 65,000 clones, with around 75% occurring only once. Antigen-specific CD4+ T cells were first expanded with viral peptide pools by the ViraFEST assay and only then sequenced. Around day 10 of culture, CD4+ T cells were separated out. These TCRs' antigens remain unknown. Here the sequenced sample was CD4+ T cells from PBMCs cultured with HCoV-229E spike peptides, taken before COVID-19 vaccination. These receptors were obtained from a human donor who received a COVID-19 vaccine.

This clone has a handful of counts. V usage is TRBV9 and J usage is TRBJ2-1; D could derive from TRBD1 or TRBD2 (6 bases each). Germline CDR1 is SGDLS and CDR2 is YYNGEE. Trimming shortened V by 0 bases and J by 3 bases, and 16 bases separated the two germline ends. The CDR3 length is 17 residues. The CDR3: CASSVGKTGANYNEQFF. The CDR3 bases are TGTGCCAGCAGCGTAGGAAAAACGGGGGCTAACTACAATGAGCAGTTCTTC.

The chain is built from TRBV7-9 and TRBJ1-2; TRBD1 matches at 11 bases. This CDR3 spans 15 amino acids. The trim removed 5 bases at V and 3 bases at J, leaving 5 bases unmatched. The V gene's germline CDR1 is SEHNR and CDR2 FQNEAQ (reference sequence). As DNA, the CDR3 is TGTGCCAGCAGCACCTGGACAGGGGGCCACTATGGCTACACCTTC. This encodes CASSTWTGGHYGYTF.

The gene calls are TRBV9 and TRBJ1-1; no clear D gene. The germline gives CDR1 SGDLS, CDR2 YYNGEE. Deletions cut 0 bases from V and 0 bases from J, with 6 bases between. The CDR3 totals 14 residues. CDR3 sequence reads: CASSVDTLNTEAFF. The CDR3, as DNA: TGTGCCAGCAGCGTAGATACACTGAACACTGAAGCTTTCTTT.

The rearrangement uses TRBV7-2 and TRBJ2-7, with 12 positions matching TRBD2. Germline values: CDR1 SGHTA, CDR2 FQGNSA. The CDR3 runs to 16 residues. V shed 4 bases and J 4 bases; nucleotides not matched to a gene: 8. CDR3 in amino acids: CASSSPTSGGVYEQYV. CDR3 sequence (DNA): TGTGCCAGCAGCTCGCCGACTAGCGGGGGCGTTTACGAGCAGTACGTC.

This chain uses TRBV6-5 with TRBJ1-1; D is undetermined. With 7 bases removed from V and 6 bases from J, the gap between germline ends came to 21 bases. Germline V gene lookup returns CDR1 MNHEY and CDR2 SVGAGI. CDR3 size: 15 residues. The DNA for the CDR3 is TGTGCCAGCAACTTGGGCGGGTCCAATAGGGCTGAAGCTTTCTTT. This gives the protein CASNLGGSNRAEAFF.

This chain uses TRBV6-5 with TRBJ2-7; a weak D match, TRBD1 (6 bases). The germline gives CDR1 MNHEY, CDR2 SVGAGI. The CDR3 runs to 13 residues. The V end was cut by 8 bases, the J end by 0 bases, with 11 bases between. The CDR3 sequence: CASRRQDSYEQYV. The CDR3 region has the DNA TGTGCCAGCCGAAGACAGGACTCCTACGAGCAGTACGTC.

V gene TRBV19 combines with J gene TRBJ1-2, with D possibly being TRBD1 (6 bases). Germline V lookup: CDR1 LNHDA, CDR2 SQIVND (reference sequence). The CDR3 loop spans 12 amino acids. The germline V and J ends were trimmed by 6 bases and 6 bases, with 11 bases remaining between them. CDR3 sequence (DNA): TGTGCCAGTAGCCCAGGGGCGCATGGCTACACCTTC. Protein: CASSPGAHGYTF.

CDR3: CASSLDGVVGTDTQYF. The CDR3 nucleotides are TGCGCCAGCAGCTTAGACGGGGTAGTGGGGACAGATACGCAGTATTTT. V gene TRBV5-1 combines with J gene TRBJ2-3; TRBD2 might be the D (5 bases). Trimming removed 2 bases from V and 3 bases from J, with 16 bases in between. CDR1 and CDR2 from the germline V gene are SGHRS and YFSETQ. This CDR3 is 16 amino acids long.

This clone was counted once. This chain uses TRBV28 with TRBJ1-5; no clear D gene. The CDR3 is 13 residues long. Germline assignment: CDR1 MDHEN and CDR2 SYDVKM. The V end was cut by 6 bases, the J end by 6 bases, with 12 bases between. CDR3 coding DNA: TGTGCCAGCAGGATGCAGGTGACTCAGCCCCAGCATTTT. Encoded protein: CASRMQVTQPQHF.

V gene TRBV5-6 combines with J gene TRBJ1-4, with 7 positions matching TRBD1. The junction had 10 bases not matched to a gene; V was cut back by 4 bases and J by 7 bases. CDR1 SGHDT and CDR2 YYEEEE come from the germline V gene. The length of the CDR3 is 15 residues. In DNA form, the CDR3 reads TGTGCCAGCAGCATACTTACAGGGGTTTCTGAAAAACTGTTTTTT. Translating gives CASSILTGVSEKLFF.

The chain employs TRBV20-1 and TRBJ2-1, with 7 bases aligning to TRBD2. The CDR3 spans 11 residues. Germline CDR1 and CDR2: DFQATT and SNEGSKA (reference sequence). With V trimmed by 3 bases and J by 10 bases, 3 bases remained unmatched. CDR3 DNA: TGCAGTGCTAGCAGCGGGGTGGAGCAGTTCTTC. Its protein product is CSASSGVEQFF.

The chain couples TRBV6-2 or TRBV6-3 to TRBJ2-1; D gene ambiguous. The CDR3 length is 11 residues. In germline, CDR1 is MNHEY, CDR2 SVGEGT. Trimming took 5 bases from V and 10 from J, leaving 9 bases between them. CDR3 amino acids: CASSHNREQFF. The CDR3 region has the DNA TGTGCCAGCAGTCACAATAGGGAGCAGTTCTTC.

V usage is TRBV24-1 and J usage is TRBJ2-3; D is possibly TRBD1 or TRBD2 (5 bases each). CDR1 and CDR2 (germline): KGHDR, SFDVKD. V was cut by 1 base and J by 3 bases, with 13 bases left in between. The CDR3 contains 16 residues. CDR3 loop: CATSDFSGRGTDTQYF. In DNA, the CDR3 is TGTGCCACCAGTGATTTCTCAGGGCGAGGGACAGATACGCAGTATTTT.

The chain recombines TRBV19 with TRBJ2-3; weak D call: TRBD2 (5 bases). Germline CDR1 LNHDA, CDR2 SQIVND (reference sequence). This CDR3 spans 14 amino acids. V was clipped by 6 bases and J by 4 bases, with 14 bases between them. The CDR3 is CASRDPRGSDTQYF. The CDR3 DNA sequence: TGTGCCAGTAGAGACCCTAGAGGGTCAGATACGCAGTATTTT.

The genes are TRBV30 and TRBJ2-6; D unresolved. Trimming removed 0 bases at V and 0 bases at J, with 12 bases between. Germline CDR1 reads GTSNPN; CDR2 reads SVGIG (reference sequence). The length of the CDR3 is 17 residues. CDR3 protein: CAWSVTRVSSGANVLTF. CDR3 DNA sequence: TGTGCCTGGAGTGTAACCCGGGTCAGCTCTGGGGCCAACGTCCTGACTTTC.

This clone was detected once. The chain uses TRBV28 and TRBJ2-5, with D possibly TRBD2 on 5 matching bases. The CDR3 length is 15 residues. Deletions cut 1 base from V and 5 bases from J, with 14 bases between. Looked up from germline, CDR1 is MDHEN and CDR2 is SYDVKM. The CDR3 reads CASSLLGLAMETQYF. In DNA, the CDR3 is TGTGCCAGCAGTTTATTGGGTCTAGCTATGGAGACCCAGTACTTC.

This chain joins TRBV5-1 and TRBJ2-3; possible D gene TRBD1, 6 bases. Trimming took 3 bases from V and 3 from J, leaving 20 bases between them. The CDR3 runs 17 residues. Germline loops: CDR1 SGHRS, CDR2 YFSETQ. CDR3 nucleotides: TGCGCCAGCAGCTGGGGGCTCCCCCGGGGTGGGACAGATACGCAGTATTTT. Its translation: CASSWGLPRGGTDTQYF.

CDR3 protein: CASSRNSGNTIYF. The CDR3 DNA reads as TGTGCCAGCAGCCGAAACAGTGGAAACACCATATATTTT. V gene TRBV7-9 combines with J gene TRBJ1-3; D is uncertain. Germline assignment: CDR1 SEHNR and CDR2 FQNEAQ (reference sequence). V was trimmed by 5 bases and J by 3 bases, leaving 8 bases between them. The CDR3 loop spans 13 amino acids.

This clone was observed a handful of times. The genes are TRBV2 and TRBJ1-1; a weak D match, TRBD1 (5 bases). Trimming pared 8 bases from V and 7 bases from J, leaving 23 bases between. Germline V gene data show CDR1 as SNHLY and CDR2 as FYNNEI. There are 15 residues in the CDR3. The CDR3: CASRPISPGPSEAFF. The CDR3, as DNA: TGTGCCAGCCGCCCGATCAGCCCAGGGCCCAGTGAAGCTTTCTTT.

This chain links TRBV28 with TRBJ2-2; 12 bases map to TRBD2. The CDR3 consists of 14 residues. Germline lookup yields CDR1 MDHEN and CDR2 SYDVKM. The V and J ends lost 8 bases and 7 bases, in that order; junction bases with no gene match: 5. CDR3 sequence: CASRTSGVVGELFF. The CDR3, as DNA: TGTGCCAGCCGGACTAGCGGGGTAGTCGGGGAGCTGTTTTTT.

In this sample, this clone turned up a few times. J is TRBJ1-5 and V is TRBV7-8; D gene ambiguous. Deletions cut 4 bases from V and 1 base from J, with 8 bases between. Germline V gene lookup returns CDR1 SGHVS and CDR2 FQNEAQ. The CDR3 is 14 residues long. The CDR3 DNA reads TGTGCCAGCAGCTCGCAGGAGAGCAATCAGCCCCAGCATTTT. Its protein product is CASSSQESNQPQHF.

The V gene is TRBV19, the J gene TRBJ1-1, with 7 bases fitting TRBD1. From germline, CDR1 is LNHDA and CDR2 SQIVND (reference sequence). The CDR3 is 15 amino acids. Trimming took 0 bases from V and 6 from J; bases not matched to a gene: 7. CDR3 sequence: CASSIDSGRGSEAFF. The CDR3 DNA follows: TGTGCCAGTAGTATAGATTCAGGCAGGGGGTCTGAAGCTTTCTTT.

This chain connects TRBV20-1 to TRBJ1-2; D is uncertain. CDR1 is DFQATT and CDR2 is SNEGSKA in the germline V gene (reference sequence). Trimming cost V 4 bases and J 4 bases, with 7 bases left between them. The CDR3 totals 11 residues. The CDR3 nucleotides read TGCAGTGCTACAGATTTCTATGGCTACACCTTC. Protein sequence: CSATDFYGYTF.

The chain links TRBV10-3 to TRBJ2-7; no reliable D call. The CDR3 spans 13 residues. Trimming pared 6 bases from V and 2 bases from J, leaving 11 bases between. Germline assignment: CDR1 ENHRY and CDR2 SYGVKD. In DNA form, the CDR3 reads TGTGCCATCAGCCCGGAAGGAACCTACGAGCAGTACGTC. Translating it yields CAISPEGTYEQYV.

This chain links TRBV19 with TRBJ1-5; 8 bases map to TRBD1. Germline V CDR1 and CDR2: LNHDA, SQIVND (reference sequence). The V segment lost 3 bases and the J segment 2 bases; nucleotides outside the gene matches: 6. The length of the CDR3 is 16 residues. Here the CDR3 DNA reads TGTGCCAGTAGTATTCTTGGACAGGGTGGCAATCAGCCCCAGCATTTT. Residues: CASSILGQGGNQPQHF.

In this sample, this clone turned up a few times. CDR3 nucleotide sequence: TGTGCCAGCGTCCCAAGGGTTAATGAAAAACTGTTTTTT. It yields the protein CASVPRVNEKLFF. The chain recombines TRBV18 with TRBJ1-4; D gene uncertain. The CDR3 extends over 13 amino acids. V gave up 8 bases and J gave up 4 bases, with 11 bases separating them. Germline V lookup: CDR1 KGHSH, CDR2 LQKENI.

V gene TRBV30 combines with J gene TRBJ1-3, with 7 positions matching TRBD1. The CDR3 contains 14 residues. J was trimmed by 2 bases and V by 3 bases; bases with no gene match: 4. CDR1 and CDR2 (germline): GTSNPN, SVGIG (reference sequence). Written as DNA, the CDR3 is TGTGCCTGGAGAGGGACAGCTCCTGGAAACACCATATATTTT. Protein: CAWRGTAPGNTIYF.

This clone was found once. The J gene is TRBJ2-7, the V gene TRBV5-1, with a weak D call TRBD1 (8 bases). The V end lost 4 bases, the J end lost 6 bases, and 20 bases lay between the germline ends. Germline lookup yields CDR1 SGHRS and CDR2 YFSETQ. The length of the CDR3 is 15 residues. CDR3: CASSEDGQGGGEQYV. The CDR3 DNA is TGCGCCAGCAGCGAAGACGGACAGGGCGGGGGCGAGCAGTACGTC.

The V call is TRBV4-1, the J call TRBJ1-6; 7 bases map to TRBD1. The junction had 6 bases not matched to a gene; V was cut back by 0 bases and J by 10 bases. This CDR3 contains 15 residues. The germline CDR1 and CDR2 sequences are MGHRA and YSYEKL. CDR3 bases: TGCGCCAGCAGCCAAGAGGGAGGGGGCGGGTCACCCCTCCACTTT. Residues: CASSQEGGGGSPLHF.

This chain connects TRBV19 to TRBJ1-2; the D gene is possibly TRBD1 (6 bases). The CDR3 length is 16 residues. The germline gives CDR1 LNHDA, CDR2 SQIVND (reference sequence). The germline V and J ends were trimmed by 6 bases and 9 bases, with 26 bases remaining between them. The CDR3 region is CASRPPSGGSGRSYTF. The DNA for the CDR3 is TGTGCCAGTAGGCCCCCATCTGGGGGCTCCGGCCGGAGCTACACCTTC. Full variable domain (remainder filled in from reference TRBV19 and TRBJ1-2): DGGITQSPKYLFRKEGQNVTLSCEQNLNHDAMYWYRQDPGQGLRLIYYSQIVNDFQKGDIAEGYSVSREKKESFPLTVTSAQKNPTAFYLCASRPPSGGSGRSYTFGSGTRLTVV.

The J gene is TRBJ1-2, the V gene TRBV5-1, with D possibly being TRBD1 (5 bases). Germline V CDR1 and CDR2: SGHRS, YFSETQ. Trimming left V 0 bases short and J 5 bases short, with 8 bases between. The CDR3 has 13 amino acids. The CDR3 nucleotides are TGCGCCAGCAGCTTGGATTGGGGGTATGGCTACACCTTC. This translates into CASSLDWGYGYTF.

V and J are TRBV28 and TRBJ1-2; D not resolved. CDR1 is MDHEN and CDR2 is SYDVKM in the germline V gene. The CDR3 length is 14 residues. V gave up 2 bases and J gave up 2 bases, with 9 bases separating them. CDR3 region: CASSLGQTNYGYTF. The CDR3 region has the DNA TGTGCCAGCAGTTTAGGGCAGACCAACTATGGCTACACCTTC.